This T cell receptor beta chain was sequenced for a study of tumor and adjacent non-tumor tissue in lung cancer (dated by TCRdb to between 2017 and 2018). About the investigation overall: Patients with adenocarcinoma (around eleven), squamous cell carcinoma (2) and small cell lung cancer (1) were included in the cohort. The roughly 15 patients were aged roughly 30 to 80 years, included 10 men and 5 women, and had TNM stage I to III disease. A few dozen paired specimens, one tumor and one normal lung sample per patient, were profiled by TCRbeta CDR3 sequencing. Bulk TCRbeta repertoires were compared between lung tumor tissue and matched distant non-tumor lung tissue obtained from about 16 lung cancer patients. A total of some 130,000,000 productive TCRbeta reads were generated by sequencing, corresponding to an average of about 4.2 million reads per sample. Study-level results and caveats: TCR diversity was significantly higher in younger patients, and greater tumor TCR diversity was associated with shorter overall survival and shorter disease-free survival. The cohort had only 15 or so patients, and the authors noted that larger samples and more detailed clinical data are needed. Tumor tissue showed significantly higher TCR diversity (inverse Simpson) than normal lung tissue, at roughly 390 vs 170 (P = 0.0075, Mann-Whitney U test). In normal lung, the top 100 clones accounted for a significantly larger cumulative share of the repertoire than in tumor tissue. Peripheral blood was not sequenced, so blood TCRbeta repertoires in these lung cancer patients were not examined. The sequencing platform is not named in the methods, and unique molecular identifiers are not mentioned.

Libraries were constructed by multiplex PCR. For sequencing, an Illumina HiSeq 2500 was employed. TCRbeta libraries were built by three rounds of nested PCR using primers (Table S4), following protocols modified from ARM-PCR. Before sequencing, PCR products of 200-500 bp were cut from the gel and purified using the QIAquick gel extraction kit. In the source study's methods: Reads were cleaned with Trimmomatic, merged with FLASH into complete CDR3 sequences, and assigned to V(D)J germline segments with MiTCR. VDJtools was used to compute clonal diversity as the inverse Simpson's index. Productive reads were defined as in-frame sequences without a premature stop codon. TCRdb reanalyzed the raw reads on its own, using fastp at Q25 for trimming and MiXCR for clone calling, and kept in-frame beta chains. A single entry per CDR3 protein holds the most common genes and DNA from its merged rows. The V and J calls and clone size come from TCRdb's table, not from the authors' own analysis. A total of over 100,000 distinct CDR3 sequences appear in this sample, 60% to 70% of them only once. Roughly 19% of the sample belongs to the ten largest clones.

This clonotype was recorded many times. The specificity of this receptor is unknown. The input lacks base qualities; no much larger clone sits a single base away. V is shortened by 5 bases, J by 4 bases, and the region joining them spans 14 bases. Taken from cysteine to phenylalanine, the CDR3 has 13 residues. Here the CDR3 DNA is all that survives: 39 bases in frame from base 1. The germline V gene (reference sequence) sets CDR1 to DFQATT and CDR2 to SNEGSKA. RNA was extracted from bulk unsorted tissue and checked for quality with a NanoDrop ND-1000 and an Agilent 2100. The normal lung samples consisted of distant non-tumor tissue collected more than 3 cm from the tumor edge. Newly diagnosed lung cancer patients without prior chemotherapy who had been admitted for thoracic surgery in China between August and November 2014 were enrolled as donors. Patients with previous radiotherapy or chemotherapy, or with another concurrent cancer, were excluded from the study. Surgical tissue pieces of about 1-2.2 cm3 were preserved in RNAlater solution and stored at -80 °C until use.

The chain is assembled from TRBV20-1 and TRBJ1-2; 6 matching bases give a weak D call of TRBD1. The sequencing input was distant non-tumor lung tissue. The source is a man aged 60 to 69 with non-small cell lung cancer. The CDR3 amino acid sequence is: CSALKGGAYGYTF. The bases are TGCAGTGCTTTGAAGGGGGGGGCCTATGGCTACACCTTC.